This is a list of T cell receptor beta chains from one sample in a study of T cell responses to AZD1222 COVID-19 vaccine. TCRdb keeps only in-frame clones here, not all; method: immunoSEQ multiplex PCR. The data show 45,000 to 55,000 clones, about 86% seen once. Sequenced material: peripheral blood, taken on day 0 of AZD1222 vaccination. The receptor set was obtained from an adult in good health. The conserved cysteine and the conserved F or W are not part of the CDR3 here.

CDR3 protein | V gene | CDR3 length
ASRTGVGEQF | TRBV28 | 10
ASSQVSGWNTGELF | TRBV4-1 | 14
ASRRQGQSEKLF | TRBV27 | 12
ASSYGHSSYEQY | TRBV6-5 | 12
ASSYKGQYNEQF | TRBV6-5 | 12
ASSKAGSGNTIY | TRBV28 | 12
ASSQSPTGRYEQY | TRBV4-1 | 13
ASSLVAGASATNEKLF | TRBV11-2 | 16
ASSGGIRETQY | TRBV9 | 11
ASSLVGRGHWGQF | TRBV11-2 | 13
ASSVEVGTEAF | TRBV9 | 11
ASSFPGVSSGNTIY | TRBV7-9 | 14
ASSFTPGDTQY | TRBV12-3/TRBV12-4 | 11
ATSNKRTGRNSPLH | TRBV15 | 14
ASSFIVSGVGDYGYT | TRBV28 | 15